Listed below are T cell receptor beta chains from one sample, sequenced in a study of glioma-infiltrating T cells after dendritic cell vaccination. Assay: immunoSEQ multiplex PCR; the TCRdb copy retains only in-frame clones and omits some. The sample lists approximately 50,000 clones; around 89% were seen once. The input for sequencing was blood, taken after dendritic cell vaccination. The receptors were gathered from a human donor with glioblastoma. Both conserved end residues are trimmed from each CDR3. Size tells how often a clone was seen (once, few, many) or the class of an expanded clone, and some rows leave it out.

v_call	j_call	clone_size	cdr3_aa
TRBV18	TRBJ2-1	.	ASSPRGTSGRGDEQF
TRBV5-1	TRBJ2-7	.	ASSLEGGIIYEQY
TRBV28	TRBJ1-2	.	ASRTGLGGYT
TRBV28	TRBJ1-5	.	ASSLSGASNQPQH
TRBV6-6	TRBJ1-1	.	ASSGSRGRTEAF
TRBV18	TRBJ1-5	.	ASSPDRNNQPQH
TRBV5-6	TRBJ2-7	.	ASSLDRGRNYEQY
TRBV6-6	TRBJ1-1	.	ASTPVGGKTEAF
TRBV18	TRBJ2-3	.	ASSPRTGGDTQY
TRBV29-1	TRBJ1-2	.	SVVPTGSGVGYT
TRBV28	TRBJ1-1	.	ASRKAGNTEAF
TRBV4-3	TRBJ2-2	.	ASSQEVPSGSNTGELF
TRBV28	TRBJ2-3	.	AIPGTSGGTQC
TRBV27	TRBJ2-3	.	ASRPRGLAGADTQY
TRBV10-2	TRBJ1-5	.	ASSGNRGSGNQPQH
TRBV5-1	TRBJ2-2	once	ASSFSGENTGELF
TRBV5-5	TRBJ2-7	.	ASSPQPGLARYEQY
TRBV19	TRBJ2-3	.	ASKGGIATDTQY
TRBV7-2	TRBJ2-3	.	ASSLGPGVPDTQY
TRBV19	TRBJ1-4	.	ASSNRALANEKLF
TRBV4-3	TRBJ1-4	.	ASSQEGTGNEKLF
TRBV14	TRBJ2-2	.	ASSVLGPGELF
TRBV7-9	TRBJ2-7	.	ASSTPRGSYEQY
TRBV9	TRBJ2-7	.	ASSPPFGLGIYEQY
TRBV25-1	TRBJ1-4	.	ASRTSRDRDEKLF
TRBV19	TRBJ1-5	.	ASSIWGDGQPQH
TRBV6-5	TRBJ2-3	once	ASRISGRGTDTQY
TRBV19	TRBJ2-3	.	ASSIPLAGVTDTQY
TRBV15	TRBJ2-6	.	ATSSPVAGALFSGANVLT
TRBV18	TRBJ1-3	once	ASSPKTGVGNTIY
TRBV5-1	TRBJ2-1	.	ASSLGAGESYNEQF
TRBV5-1	TRBJ1-1	.	ASSLGGYEAF
TRBV4-2	TRBJ2-7	.	ASSQATGRASYEQY